These T cell receptor beta chains were read from a single sample in a study of beta chain features in type 1 diabetes. Profiling relied on immunoSEQ multiplex PCR, and the TCRdb table lists in-frame clones only, not all of them. In the table there are around 70,000 clones, just under 50% of which are singletons. Specimen: central memory CD4+ T cells from blood. The receptors derive from a man aged 30-40 years with type 1 diabetes. Both conserved end residues are part of each CDR3. A D gene is named only where the DNA matches it firmly. Not every row has a clone size; where given, it reads once, few, many or a size class.

j_call v_call clone_size d_call cdr3_aa cdr3_nt
TRBJ1-3 TRBV19 once TRBD1 CASSPTGKGNTIYF TGTGCCAGTAGCCCGACAGGGAAAGGAAACACCATATATTTT
TRBJ1-2 TRBV18 . TRBD1 CASSQGQGDGYTF TGTGCCAGCTCACAGGGACAGGGAGATGGCTACACCTTC
TRBJ2-5 TRBV7-9 few TRBD1 CASSPQGVQETQYF TGTGCCAGCAGCCCTCAGGGGGTCCAAGAGACCCAGTACTTC
TRBJ1-2 TRBV5-8 few TRBD1 CASSRTGNYGYTF TGTGCCAGCAGTCGGACAGGGAACTATGGCTACACCTTC
TRBJ2-5 TRBV5-4 . . CASSLVDQETQYF TGTGCCAGCAGCTTGGTAGACCAAGAGACCCAGTACTTC
TRBJ2-7 TRBV29-1 few . CSVAGFDYEQYF TGCAGCGTTGCAGGGTTTGACTACGAGCAGTACTTC
TRBJ1-2 TRBV16 . . CASSQSSEGRSYGYTF TGTGCCAGCAGCCAATCGTCGGAGGGGAGATCCTATGGCTACACCTTC
TRBJ2-2 TRBV5-1 few . CASTAGLDTGELFF TGCGCCAGCACGGCAGGGCTTGACACCGGGGAGCTGTTTTTT
TRBJ2-7 TRBV6-5 . TRBD1 CASSSPGQGYEQYF TGTGCCAGCAGTTCCCCGGGACAGGGGTACGAGCAGTACTTC
TRBJ1-1 TRBV7-2 once TRBD1 CASSSYDRAEAFF TGTGCCAGCAGCTCCTACGACAGGGCGGAAGCTTTCTTT
TRBJ2-7 TRBV2 . . CASSENEQYF TGTGCCAGCAGTGAGAACGAGCAGTACTTC
TRBJ1-5 TRBV6-5 few TRBD1 CASSYGGTGDQPQHF TGTGCCAGCAGTTACGGGGGGACAGGAGATCAGCCCCAGCATTTT
TRBJ2-1 TRBV6-5 . TRBD1 CATRGTGVGEQFF TGTGCCACCCGAGGGACAGGGGTCGGGGAGCAGTTCTTC
TRBJ1-5 TRBV5-4 . . CASSPRTGGSQPQHF TGTGCCAGCAGCCCTCGGACCGGAGGAAGTCAGCCCCAGCATTTT
TRBJ2-7 TRBV2 once TRBD1 CASYNRGLGEQYF TGTGCCAGCTATAACAGGGGGCTGGGGGAGCAGTACTTC
TRBJ1-1 TRBV6-5 . . CASSYNRDTEAFF TGTGCCAGCAGTTACAACAGGGACACTGAAGCTTTCTTT
TRBJ2-7 TRBV19 once TRBD1 CASSASGTGKTYEQYF TGTGCCAGTAGTGCGTCCGGGACAGGGAAGACCTACGAGCAGTACTTC
TRBJ2-1 TRBV7-8 . TRBD1 CASSLEGTGQFF TGTGCCAGCAGCTTAGAGGGGACAGGGCAGTTCTTC
TRBJ1-1 TRBV5-7 few . CASSFLGRNTEAFF TGTGCCAGCAGCTTTCTAGGGAGGAACACTGAAGCTTTCTTT
TRBJ2-2 TRBV27 . TRBD1 CASSPILTGQVEKNTGELFF TGTGCCAGCAGTCCTATCCTCACGGGACAGGTGGAAAAGAACACCGGGGAGCTGTTTTTT
TRBJ2-7 TRBV6-5 few TRBD1 CASARDRGHEQYF TGTGCCAGCGCCCGGGACAGGGGCCACGAGCAGTACTTC
TRBJ2-7 TRBV6-6 . . CASGTGSSEQYF TGTGCCAGCGGAACAGGGTCGAGCGAGCAGTACTTC
TRBJ2-3 TRBV5-1 . TRBD1 CASSVGQGLSTDTQYF TGCGCCAGCAGCGTAGGACAGGGTCTTAGCACAGATACGCAGTATTTT
TRBJ1-2 TRBV29-1 few . CSVEENGDGYTF TGCAGCGTCGAGGAAAACGGAGATGGCTACACCTTC
TRBJ1-1 TRBV27 . . CASSVGSQGNTEAFF TGTGCCAGCAGTGTCGGGAGCCAAGGGAACACTGAAGCTTTCTTT
TRBJ2-5 TRBV9 . TRBD2 CASSVGGSGQETQYF TGTGCCAGCAGCGTAGGCGGTAGCGGGCAAGAGACCCAGTACTTC
TRBJ2-4 TRBV5-1 . . CASSFDANSGQLAKNIQYF TGCGCCAGCAGCTTTGACGCGAACTCGGGACAACTAGCCAAAAACATTCAGTACTTC
TRBJ2-1 TRBV12-5 . TRBD2 CASGLNVGGGYNEQFF TGTGCTAGTGGTTTGAATGTCGGCGGGGGGTACAATGAGCAGTTCTTC
TRBJ1-3 TRBV10-3 . . CAIEQGLAGNTIYF TGTGCCATCGAACAAGGACTGGCTGGAAACACCATATATTTT
TRBJ1-1 TRBV5-1 few TRBD1 CASSGQGARNTEAFF TGCGCCAGCAGCGGACAGGGGGCGAGGAACACTGAAGCTTTCTTT
TRBJ2-7 TRBV19 . . CASSVGGYEQYF TGTGCCAGTAGTGTGGGAGGCTACGAGCAGTACTTC
TRBJ2-1 TRBV2 . . CASSLRNEQFF TGTGCCAGCAGCTTGAGGAATGAGCAGTTCTTC
TRBJ2-1 TRBV18 . TRBD2 CASSPLMSGGLLSEQFF TGTGCCAGCTCACCACTGATGAGCGGGGGGCTCCTAAGTGAGCAGTTCTTC
TRBJ2-2 TRBV12-5 . TRBD2 CASGKKLAGLTGELFF TGTGCTAGTGGGAAGAAACTAGCGGGGCTCACCGGGGAGCTGTTTTTT
TRBJ2-7 TRBV11-2 . TRBD2 CASSPAVGGGVSEQYF TGTGCCAGCAGCCCGGCGGTGGGCGGGGGTGTTTCCGAGCAGTACTTC
TRBJ2-6 TRBV18 . TRBD1 CASSAGTGGSGANVLTF TGTGCCAGCTCGGCCGGGACAGGAGGCTCTGGGGCCAACGTCCTGACTTTC
TRBJ1-5 TRBV30 . . CAYTRSEDSGGNQPQHF TGTGCCTACACTAGATCCGAAGATTCGGGCGGAAATCAGCCCCAGCATTTT
TRBJ1-1 TRBV30 few . CACFRVEAFF TGTGCCTGCTTCAGGGTTGAAGCTTTCTTT
TRBJ2-3 TRBV7-2 . TRBD1 CASSLGLVRGRDTQYF TGTGCCAGCAGCTTAGGTCTGGTTAGGGGGCGAGATACGCAGTATTTT
TRBJ2-1 TRBV9 . . CASSVEMGGRGEQFF TGTGCCAGCAGCGTAGAAATGGGGGGGCGAGGGGAGCAGTTCTTC